Listed here are 11 T cell receptor beta chains from one sample, sequenced in a study of multiple sclerosis patients with progressive multifocal leukoencephalopathy. The data were produced by immunoSEQ multiplex PCR, yet TCRdb's version contains in-frame clones alone and is incomplete. The sample lists 25,000 to 35,000 clones, roughly 90% seen once, with 3.2% in the top ten. The time point denotes: time of PML onset. The source was PBMCs, collected from a patient treated with natalizumab. The receptors come from a human donor with progressive multifocal leukoencephalopathy.

This clone was recorded once. The chain links TRBV6-5 to TRBJ2-3; tentatively, D is TRBD1 (6 bases). Trimming stripped 4 bases from V and 2 bases from J, with 13 bases between. Germline V gene lookup returns CDR1 MNHEY and CDR2 SVGAGI. The length of the CDR3 is 15 residues. In nucleotides, the CDR3 is TGTGCCAGCAGTTGGCGTGGGGGCAACACAGATACGCAGTATTTT. Translation gives CASSWRGGNTDTQYF.

With regard to this clone: The same CDR3 can be traced to other DNA sequences in this sample. CDR3 region: CASSLAISSGNTIYF. CDR3 DNA: TGTGCCAGCAGCTTGGCCATCTCCTCTGGAAACACCATATATTTT. This rearrangement joins TRBV7-2 to TRBJ1-3, with no clear D. Germline CDR1 is SGHTA and CDR2 is FQGNSA. V lost 3 bases to trimming and J lost 0 bases, with 9 bases between them. CDR3 length: 15 residues.

The V and J genes are TRBV5-6 and TRBJ2-1, with D hard to call. Trimming stripped 0 bases from V and 2 bases from J, with 6 bases between. The CDR3 covers 14 residues. CDR1 and CDR2 from the germline V gene are SGHDT and YYEEEE. This CDR3 is CASSLVRTYNEQFF. CDR3 DNA sequence: TGTGCCAGCAGCTTGGTTCGGACCTACAATGAGCAGTTCTTC.

The gene calls are TRBV14 and TRBJ1-1; the match to TRBD1 covers 9 bases. V was clipped by 6 bases and J by 1 base; unmatched bases: 9. The germline gives CDR1 SGHDN, CDR2 FVKESK. The CDR3 has 16 amino acids. For the CDR3, the DNA is TGTGCCAGCAGTCGTCCCGGGACAGGGTGGAACACTGAAGCTTTCTTT. This gives the protein CASSRPGTGWNTEAFF.

The chain employs TRBV30 and TRBJ1-1, with 7 bases matching TRBD1. The CDR3 is 13 residues long. The germline V gene has CDR1 GTSNPN and CDR2 SVGIG (reference sequence). J lost 2 bases, V lost 6 bases, and 6 bases had no gene match. DNA of the CDR3: TGTGCCTGCCCGGGGACAGCAAACACTGAAGCTTTCTTT. It specifies CACPGTANTEAFF.

This clone was counted a single time. V usage is TRBV11-2 and J usage is TRBJ1-4; 11 bases line up with TRBD1. The CDR3 consists of 18 residues. The germline gives CDR1 SGHAT, CDR2 FQNNGV. Germline trimming cut 2 bases from V and 1 base from J; bases unmatched to any gene: 6. For the CDR3, the DNA is TGTGCCAGCAGCTTACGGACAGGGGGCGAAGAAACTAATGAAAAACTGTTTTTT. Translated, it gives CASSLRTGGEETNEKLFF.

The chain couples TRBV4-3 to TRBJ2-3, with a tentative D call TRBD2 (5 bases). The germline V gene has CDR1 LGHNA and CDR2 YSLEER. The CDR3 extends over 14 amino acids. Deletions cut 0 bases from V and 4 bases from J, with 8 bases between. Here the CDR3 reads CASSQDAGPDTQYF. In nucleotides, the CDR3 is TGCGCCAGCAGCCAAGATGCGGGCCCAGATACGCAGTATTTT.

The rearrangement uses TRBV25-1 and TRBJ2-5; TRBD2 aligns across 13 bases. The CDR3 length is 15 residues. V gave up 1 base and J gave up 11 bases; unmatched junction bases: 7. CDR1 is MGHDK and CDR2 is SYGVNS in the germline V gene. The CDR3 region is CASSESWTSGRGQYF. The DNA for the CDR3 is TGTGCCAGCAGTGAATCCTGGACTAGCGGGAGAGGACAGTACTTC.

Only one count was recorded for this clone. The rearrangement joins TRBV7-3 to TRBJ1-1, with D tentatively TRBD1 (6 bases). The V end was cut by 6 bases, the J end by 6 bases, with 17 bases between. The CDR3 totals 14 residues. Germline V gene lookup returns CDR1 SGHTA and CDR2 FQGTGA. CDR3 nucleotide sequence: TGTGCCAGCAGTGGGGACACGCTGGGTGCTGAAGCTTTCTTT. This gives the protein CASSGDTLGAEAFF. The whole variable domain, filled in from reference TRBV7-3 and TRBJ1-1, reads GAGVSQTPSNKVTEKGKYVELRCDPISGHTALYWYRQSLGQGPEFLIYFQGTGAADDSGLPNDRFFAVRPEGSVSTLKIQRTERGDSAVYLCASSGDTLGAEAFFGQGTRLTVV.

This sequence joins TRBV5-5 and TRBJ2-3; D remains unclear. Germline loops: CDR1 SGHKS, CDR2 YYEKEE (reference sequence). This CDR3 is 12 amino acids long. V was pared by 1 base and J by 5 bases, with 5 bases between. This chain's CDR3 is CASSLRVDTQYF. The CDR3 DNA is TGTGCCAGCAGCTTGCGTGTAGATACGCAGTATTTT. Supplemented by reference TRBV5-5 and TRBJ2-3, the full variable domain reads DAGVTQSPTHLIKTRGQQVTLRCSPISGHKSVSWYQQVLGQGPQFIFQYYEKEERGRGNFPDRFSARQFPNYSSELNVNALLLGDSALYLCASSLRVDTQYFGPGTRLTVL.

The CDR3 DNA follows: TGTGCCAGTAGTGCCGAGGGGGGAGGCACAGATACGCAGTATTTT. Translating gives CASSAEGGGTDTQYF. The rearrangement links TRBV19 to TRBJ2-3; D could derive from TRBD1 or TRBD2 (6 bases each). The CDR3 runs 15 residues. V was trimmed by 5 bases and J by 1 base, leaving 13 bases between them. Germline V gene data show CDR1 as LNHDA and CDR2 as SQIVND (reference sequence). The full variable domain, rest sourced from reference TRBV19 and TRBJ2-3, is DGGITQSPKYLFRKEGQNVTLSCEQNLNHDAMYWYRQDPGQGLRLIYYSQIVNDFQKGDIAEGYSVSREKKESFPLTVTSAQKNPTAFYLCASSAEGGGTDTQYFGPGTRLTVL.